The 25 T cell receptor beta chains given below trace back to one sample, sequenced in a study of identifying expanded T cells in peripheral blood. Assay: immunoSEQ multiplex PCR; the TCRdb copy retains only in-frame clones and omits some. The sample shows around 100,000 clones, 88% of them seen only once. Sequencing was done on a sample of blood. Receptors originate from a person aged 18-70 years in good health.

This chain joins TRBV2 and TRBJ1-4; D is undetermined. V was trimmed by 0 bases and J by 5 bases, leaving 7 bases between them. The CDR3 sequence is 14 residues long. CDR1 and CDR2 (germline): SNHLY, FYNNEI. CDR3 residues: CASSEALGNEKLFF. CDR3 bases: TGTGCCAGCAGTGAAGCGCTGGGGAATGAAAAACTGTTTTTT.

The J gene is TRBJ2-7, the V gene TRBV7-9; no definite D call. The CDR3 has 16 amino acids. Germline V gives CDR1 SEHNR, CDR2 FQNEAQ (reference sequence). Between the trimmed V and J ends, which lost 4 bases and 2 bases, there was a span of 18 bases. For the CDR3, the DNA is TGTGCCAGCAGCTCTGGGTTTGTTGTGGGCCCCTACGAGCAGTACTTC. Amino acid sequence: CASSSGFVVGPYEQYF.

The chain employs TRBV6-1 and TRBJ2-2, with 11 nucleotides matching TRBD2. CDR1 is MNHNS and CDR2 is SASEGT in the germline V gene. With V trimmed by 6 bases and J by 7 bases, 7 bases remained unmatched. The CDR3 runs to 15 residues. The CDR3 loop is CASRLAGENIGELFF. The CDR3 DNA is TGTGCCAGCAGACTAGCGGGGGAAAATATCGGGGAGCTGTTTTTT.

V is TRBV12-5 and J is TRBJ1-4; D remains ambiguous. V was shortened by 6 bases and J by 4 bases, with 18 bases between the two germline ends. Germline-derived CDR1 and CDR2 are LGHNT and FRNRAP. There are 16 residues in the CDR3. CDR3 amino acids: CASGLQLGLYNEKLFF. Here the CDR3 DNA reads TGTGCTAGTGGACTTCAATTGGGCCTATATAATGAAAAACTGTTTTTT.

The V gene is TRBV25-1, the J gene TRBJ1-2, with a tentative D call TRBD1 (5 bases). The CDR3 spans 14 residues. Deletions cut 2 bases from V and 5 bases from J, with 12 bases between. Germline V gene lookup returns CDR1 MGHDK and CDR2 SYGVNS. CDR3 sequence: CASSELGGIYGYTF. In DNA form, the CDR3 reads TGTGCCAGCAGTGAACTGGGGGGAATTTATGGCTACACCTTC.

The chain joins TRBV29-1 to TRBJ2-1, with TRBD1 identical over 7 bases. Trimming at V came to 6 bases and at J to 8 bases, leaving 7 bases not matched to a gene. CDR3 length: 12 residues. The germline V gene encodes CDR1 SQVTM and CDR2 ANQGSEA. The CDR3, as DNA: TGCAGCGTGGACAGGTCTTACGATGAGCAGTTCTTC. It codes for CSVDRSYDEQFF.

This chain links TRBV10-2 with TRBJ2-7; 9 bases fit TRBD2. V was pared by 2 bases and J by 0 bases, with 8 bases of the junction left unmatched. Germline assignment: CDR1 WSHSY and CDR2 SAAADI. The CDR3 runs to 17 residues. DNA of the CDR3: TGCGCCAGCAGTGAGCGGCGGACTAGCGTGCTCTCCTACGAGCAGTACTTC. It yields the protein CASSERRTSVLSYEQYF.

The gene calls are TRBV15 and TRBJ2-1; 10 bases fit TRBD2. Germline lookup yields CDR1 LNHNV and CDR2 YYDKDF (reference sequence). V dropped 1 base and J dropped 4; count of bases not matched to a gene: 4. The CDR3 has 16 residues. DNA for the CDR3: TGTGCCACCAGCAGAGGTTCTAGCGGGAGTTACAATGAGCAGTTCTTC. Translating gives CATSRGSSGSYNEQFF.

The rearrangement links TRBV28 to TRBJ2-7; no clear D. The CDR3 totals 11 residues. In germline, CDR1 is MDHEN, CDR2 SYDVKM. Trimming removed 4 bases at V and 3 bases at J, with 4 bases between. CDR3 in amino acids: CASSSFYEQYF. For the CDR3, the DNA is TGTGCCAGCAGTTCTTTCTACGAGCAGTACTTC.

The chain employs TRBV6-5 and TRBJ2-3, with D possibly TRBD1 on 5 matching bases. The V gene's germline CDR1 is MNHEY and CDR2 SVGAGI. The length of the CDR3 is 15 residues. Deletions cut 0 bases from V and 4 bases from J, with 11 bases between. The CDR3 bases are TGTGCCAGCAGTTACTCGATGAGCAGGGCAGATACGCAGTATTTT. Its protein is CASSYSMSRADTQYF.

A single count supports this clone. The chain combines TRBV5-1 with TRBJ1-4; 7 nucleotides match TRBD1. Trimming cost V 4 bases and J 3 bases; bases outside gene matches: 3. The CDR3 sequence is 14 residues long. Germline V gives CDR1 SGHRS, CDR2 YFSETQ. The CDR3 reads CASSPGQANEKLFF. The CDR3 bases are TGCGCCAGCAGCCCCGGACAGGCTAATGAAAAACTGTTTTTT.

J is TRBJ1-2 and V is TRBV28; D may be TRBD1 (6 bases). CDR1 and CDR2 from the germline V gene are MDHEN and SYDVKM. This CDR3 comprises 13 residues. V shed 7 bases and J shed 6 bases, with 15 bases lying between them. The CDR3: CASTPGRQDGYTF. The CDR3 nucleotides read TGTGCCAGCACCCCTGGGAGACAGGATGGCTACACCTTC.

There are a few counts of this clone. V is TRBV28 and J is TRBJ1-2, with unresolved D. V was cut by 6 bases and J by 4 bases, with 6 bases left in between. Per germline, CDR1 MDHEN and CDR2 SYDVKM. The CDR3 is 11 amino acids. The CDR3 spells CASSKIYGYTF. CDR3 DNA: TGTGCCAGCAGCAAAATCTATGGCTACACCTTC.

CDR3 region: CASSLDRGETQYF. DNA for the CDR3: TGTGCCAGCAGCTTGGATCGGGGAGAGACCCAGTACTTC. The rearrangement uses TRBV5-4 and TRBJ2-5, with a possible D match to TRBD2 (5 bases). V was pared by 0 bases and J by 4 bases, with 7 bases between. The CDR3 loop spans 13 amino acids. Germline assignment: CDR1 SGHNT and CDR2 YYREEE (reference sequence).

This clone has a single count. The V gene is TRBV6-6, the J gene TRBJ2-2; 7 positions agree with TRBD2. This CDR3 comprises 15 residues. Germline V gene lookup returns CDR1 MNHNY and CDR2 SVGAGI (reference sequence). With V trimmed by 6 bases and J by 7 bases, 11 bases remained unmatched. CDR3 in DNA: TGTGCCAGCAGCCCTCTGAGCGGGGTTATCGGGGAGCTGTTTTTT. It is translated as CASSPLSGVIGELFF.

The chain joins TRBV9 to TRBJ2-7; TRBD1 might be the D (6 bases). The germline V and J ends were trimmed by 1 base and 3 bases, with 14 bases remaining between them. CDR1 is SGDLS, CDR2 YYNGEE, per germline. This CDR3 contains 15 residues. The CDR3 spells CASSVSGQVFYEQYF. The CDR3 DNA reads as TGTGCCAGCAGCGTATCGGGACAAGTTTTCTACGAGCAGTACTTC.

The chain recombines TRBV7-6 with TRBJ2-1, with 13 bases that match TRBD2. Germline CDR1 and CDR2: SGHVS and FNYEAQ. V lost 5 bases, J lost 5 bases, and 3 bases stayed unmatched. CDR3 length: 15 residues. The CDR3 DNA follows: TGTGCCAGCAGCCGGGGGACTAGCGGGAACAATGAGCAGTTCTTC. Translating it yields CASSRGTSGNNEQFF.

This clone was seen just once. The chain links TRBV28 to TRBJ2-3; perhaps D is TRBD1 or TRBD2 (5 bases each). V dropped 3 bases and J dropped 5 bases, with 21 bases sitting between them. The CDR3 sequence is 17 residues long. The V gene's germline CDR1 is MDHEN and CDR2 SYDVKM. CDR3: CASSFGVRVRRGDTQYF. The DNA for the CDR3 is TGTGCCAGCAGTTTTGGTGTCAGGGTTCGACGGGGAGATACGCAGTATTTT.

V usage is TRBV2 and J usage is TRBJ2-5; 9 bases agree with TRBD2. J lost 4 bases, V lost 0 bases, and 9 bases had no gene match. The CDR3 loop spans 17 amino acids. CDR1 is SNHLY, CDR2 FYNNEI, per germline. CDR3 amino acids: CASSEAWAGGPRETQYF. In DNA, the CDR3 is TGTGCCAGCAGTGAAGCGTGGGCGGGGGGGCCGCGAGAGACCCAGTACTTC.

This chain connects TRBV28 to TRBJ1-3; D is undetermined. This CDR3 region has 13 residues. Germline lookup yields CDR1 MDHEN and CDR2 SYDVKM. V lost 4 bases and J lost 8, with 12 bases in between. The CDR3 is CASSSGAGYTIYF. CDR3 DNA: TGTGCCAGCAGTTCAGGAGCGGGATACACCATATATTTT.

The chain uses TRBV5-1 and TRBJ2-1; D gene uncertain. CDR3 length: 14 amino acids. V shed 0 bases and J shed 7 bases, with 11 bases lying between them. In germline, CDR1 is SGHRS, CDR2 YFSETQ. The CDR3 region has the DNA TGCGCCAGCAGCTTGGCAACAGCAACTAATGAGCAGTTCTTC. Residues: CASSLATATNEQFF. Variable domain in full (rest from reference TRBV5-1 and TRBJ2-1): KAGVTQTPRYLIKTRGQQVTLSCSPISGHRSVSWYQQTPGQGLQFLFEYFSETQRNKGNFPGRFSGRQFSNSRSEMNVSTLELGDSALYLCASSLATATNEQFFGPGTRLTVL.

The CDR3 reads CASSSSGSLRPNEQYF. CDR3 coding DNA: TGTGCCAGCAGTTCCAGCGGGAGCCTTCGCCCTAACGAGCAGTACTTC. The V call is TRBV28, the J call TRBJ2-7, with TRBD2 matching 8 bases. J was trimmed by 5 bases and V by 4 bases; bases with no gene match: 13. The CDR3 spans 16 residues. Per the germline V gene, CDR1 is MDHEN and CDR2 is SYDVKM.

Comment on this clone: Other DNA sequences in this sample translate to the same CDR3. The chain has TRBV6-5 and TRBJ1-3; no clear D. The germline V gene encodes CDR1 MNHEY and CDR2 SVGAGI. V lost 6 bases and J lost 0, with 3 bases in between. The CDR3 consists of 12 residues. CDR3 in amino acids: CASRSSGNTIYF. Here the CDR3 DNA reads TGTGCCAGCAGGAGCTCTGGAAACACCATATATTTT.

The J gene is TRBJ1-5, the V gene TRBV16, with 11 nucleotides matching TRBD1. This CDR3 spans 15 amino acids. The V gene end was trimmed by 0 bases and the J gene end by 7 bases; junction bases not matched to a gene: 2. Germline V gene data show CDR1 as KGHSY and CDR2 as FQNENV. Here the CDR3 DNA reads TGTGCCAGCAGCCAATCGGGACAGGGGGGCCAGCCCCAGCATTTT. Residues: CASSQSGQGGQPQHF.

The genes are TRBV15 and TRBJ2-5; a possible D gene is TRBD2 (6 bases). Germline V gene lookup returns CDR1 LNHNV and CDR2 YYDKDF (reference sequence). The CDR3 is made up of 16 amino acids. The ends were cut back, 3 bases at V and 4 bases at J, with 18 bases in the middle. CDR3 in amino acids: CATSSVTGRVRETQYF. Here the CDR3 DNA reads TGTGCCACCAGCAGCGTTACCGGGAGAGTACGAGAGACCCAGTACTTC.